This T cell receptor beta chain is drawn from a study of blood T cell repertoires in COVID-19 (dated by TCRdb to 2020 to 2021). The study in broad terms: Samples covering the acute and convalescent phases of COVID-19 were provided by collaborators in the United States, Italy and Spain. The material from the prospective study consisted of cDNA or gDNA derived from T cells, B-cell-depleted T cells, or PBMCs. The dataset comprised deeply sampled blood TCRbeta repertoires from subjects exposed to, actively infected with, or recovered from COVID-19. A freely available public database, intended as a resource for researchers studying the immune response to SARS-CoV-2, is where the repertoires were released. Samples were obtained from the ongoing ImmuneRACE study (first 160 participants) and from 1,254 subjects provided by 6 global collaborators. A de-identified subject ID, COVID-19 status, age in years and sex were almost always included in the sample metadata. Where available, HLA class I and class II types were taken from metadata supplied by the sample provider and were not determined by assay-based typing. Overall results and qualifications from the work: How much clinical and demographic metadata was included differed by source and by participant, and the metadata was provided uncurated.

There are 17 amino acids in the CDR3, from cysteine to phenylalanine inclusive. The entry retains the CDR3 DNA only, 51 bases that are in frame from base 1. CDR1 and CDR2, looked up from the germline V gene (reference sequence), are LNHDA and SQIVND. Trimming leaves V shorter by 5 bases and J shorter by 0 bases, with the junction holding 8 bases beyond the gene matches. The immunoSEQ Assay, a bias-controlled multiplex PCR, was used to amplify TCRbeta CDR3 regions from genomic DNA. In the original analysis: Nucleated cell counts per sample were estimated from amplification of reference gene primers within the assay. Sequence reads were collapsed and filtered to measure the absolute abundance of every unique TCRbeta CDR3 rearrangement. For each sample, productive Simpson clonality was calculated as the square root of Simpson's diversity index across productive rearrangements. In its TCRdb copy, this immuneACCESS table keeps in-frame sequences only and misses some clones. Where compared with another copy, unresolved V genes explain less than half of these, and the others have no known cause. Clonal size and the V and J genes are those of that table, whereas D and trimming came from the DNA. The sample profile shows under 300,000 clones; approximately 85% of them were found once. The ten largest clones capture under 7% of the sample.

Participants in the prospective study were aged roughly 18 to 89 years, lived in some 24 United States geographic areas, and enrolled through a virtual design. Cohort assignment in the prospective study relied on participant-reported clinical history from a screening survey and a study questionnaire. Exposed participants had been in contact with someone with a PCR-confirmed or clinician-diagnosed COVID-19 case within 2 weeks of study entry. In the prospective study, mobile phlebotomists collected whole blood, serum and a nasopharyngeal or oropharyngeal swab from each participant. Additional blood draws and questionnaires over a 2-month period could optionally be provided by prospective study participants. Before DNA extraction, blood samples from the prospective study were shipped at room temperature or frozen. As concerns this clone: The target of this receptor is not known. It has no much larger one-base neighbor in the sample; base qualities were not kept.

This TCR was sampled from a woman between 50 and 59 years old who had been exposed to COVID-19. The sample taken for sequencing was PBMCs or T cells enriched from blood (not recorded which). The chain is assembled from TRBV19 and TRBJ2-2, with 8 bases matching TRBD1. The bases are TGTGCCAGTAGTGGTAGGACAGGGCTTACGAACACCGGGGAGCTGTTTTTT. This is translated as CASSGRTGLTNTGELFF.